The sequence of this T cell receptor beta chain was determined in a study of blood T cell repertoires in COVID-19 (TCRdb year 2020). Some background on the complete study: Samples from collaborators originated in the United States, Italy and Spain and spanned both the acute and convalescent phases of COVID-19. The material from the prospective study consisted of cDNA or gDNA derived from T cells, B-cell-depleted T cells, or PBMCs. Deeply sampled blood TCRbeta repertoires from subjects exposed to, actively infected with, or recovered from COVID-19 were included in the dataset. The repertoires were released in a freely available public database intended as a resource for research on the immune response to SARS-CoV-2. The samples were drawn from the first 160 participants of the ongoing ImmuneRACE study and from 1,254 subjects provided by 6 global collaborators. Sample metadata almost always included a de-identified subject ID, COVID-19 status, age in years and sex. Where available, HLA class I and class II types were taken from metadata supplied by the sample provider and were not determined by assay-based typing.

Note on this clone: Its cognate antigen has yet to be identified. One base away there is no much larger clone; base qualities are not given.

General study outcomes and caveats: The amount of clinical and demographic metadata varied by source and participant and was provided uncurated.

TCRbeta CDR3 regions were amplified from genomic DNA using the immunoSEQ Assay, a bias-controlled multiplex PCR. The original methods were these. The number of nucleated cells in each sample was estimated from the amplification of reference gene primers within the assay. Sequence reads were collapsed and filtered to measure the absolute abundance of every unique TCRbeta CDR3 rearrangement. For each sample, productive Simpson clonality was calculated as the square root of Simpson's diversity index across productive rearrangements. TCRdb provides this immuneACCESS table in a form limited to in-frame rearrangements. Some clones are lacking; in checked studies, under half of them reflect an unresolved V gene, and why the rest are absent is not known. The V and J calls and clone size are taken from that table; D and trimming were inferred from the DNA. In all, the sample holds some 300,000 clones, and about nine tenths of those were seen once. Of the sample, about 1.7% is held by the ten largest clones.

Trimmed from V: 0 bases; trimmed from J: 2 bases; junction bases lacking a gene match: 6. The CDR3 measures 16 amino acids from cysteine to phenylalanine. Here the CDR3 DNA is all that survives: 48 bases in frame from base 1. In the germline V gene, CDR1 corresponds to SGDLS and CDR2 to YYNGEE. Enrolling through a virtual design, the prospective study's participants ranged in age from roughly 18 to 89 years and lived across some 23 United States geographic areas. In the prospective study, cohorts were assigned on the basis of participant-reported clinical history obtained from a screening survey and a study questionnaire. ImmuneRACE Cohort 3 recovered participants were defined by two consecutive negative NP/OP PCR tests, healthcare professional clearance, or symptom resolution. Each participant in the prospective study had whole blood, serum and a nasopharyngeal or oropharyngeal swab collected by mobile phlebotomists. Additional blood draws and questionnaires over an approximately two-month period could optionally be provided by prospective study participants. Before DNA extraction, blood samples from the prospective study were shipped at room temperature or frozen.

The rearrangement combines TRBV9 with TRBJ2-3, with TRBD2 matching 7 junction bases. Material for sequencing was PBMCs or T cells enriched from blood (not recorded which). The TCR originated in a woman aged 40 to 55 who had recovered from COVID-19. The sequence in DNA is TGTGCCAGCAGCGTAGCTGGGGGAGGGTACACAGATACGCAGTATTTT. The resulting protein is CASSVAGGGYTDTQYF. With the rest looked up from the reference TRBV9 and TRBJ2-3 genes rather than sequenced, the full variable domain is DSGVTQTPKHLITATGQRVTLRCSPRSGDLSVYWYQQSLDQGLQFLIQYYNGEERAKGNILERFSAQQFPDLHSELNLSSLELGDSALYFCASSVAGGGYTDTQYFGPGTRLTVL.